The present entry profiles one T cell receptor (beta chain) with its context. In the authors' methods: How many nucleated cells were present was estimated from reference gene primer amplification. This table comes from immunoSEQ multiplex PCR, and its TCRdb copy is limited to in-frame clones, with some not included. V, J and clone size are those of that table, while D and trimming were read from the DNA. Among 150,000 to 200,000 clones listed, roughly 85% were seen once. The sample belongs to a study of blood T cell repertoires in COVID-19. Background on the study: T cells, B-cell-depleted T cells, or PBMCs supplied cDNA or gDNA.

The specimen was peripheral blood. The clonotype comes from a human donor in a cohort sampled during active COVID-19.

In nucleotides, the CDR3 is TGCGCCAGCAGCCAGTGGGCGTACCAGCCCCAGCATTTT. Its translation: CASSQWAYQPQHF. The rearrangement links TRBV4-3 to TRBJ1-5; the D is unclear. V was trimmed by 3 bases and J by 7 bases, leaving 10 bases between them. CDR1 is LGHNA and CDR2 is YSLEER in the germline V gene. The CDR3 is made up of 13 amino acids.